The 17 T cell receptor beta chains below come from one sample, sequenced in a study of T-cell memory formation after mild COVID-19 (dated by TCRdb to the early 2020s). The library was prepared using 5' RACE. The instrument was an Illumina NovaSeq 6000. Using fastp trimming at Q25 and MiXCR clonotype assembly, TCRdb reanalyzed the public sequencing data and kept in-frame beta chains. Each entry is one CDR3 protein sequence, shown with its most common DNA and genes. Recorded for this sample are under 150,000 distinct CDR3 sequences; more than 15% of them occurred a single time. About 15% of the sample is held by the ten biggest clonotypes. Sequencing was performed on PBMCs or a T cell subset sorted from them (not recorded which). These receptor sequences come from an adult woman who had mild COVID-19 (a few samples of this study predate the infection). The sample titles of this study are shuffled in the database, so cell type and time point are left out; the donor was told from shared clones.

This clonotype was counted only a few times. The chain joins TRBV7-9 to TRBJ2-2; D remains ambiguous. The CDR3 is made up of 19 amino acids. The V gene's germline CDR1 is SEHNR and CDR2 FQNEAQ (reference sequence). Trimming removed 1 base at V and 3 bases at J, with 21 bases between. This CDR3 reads CASSLGYRHQRNDTGELFF. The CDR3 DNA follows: TGTGCCAGCAGCTTAGGGTACAGACACCAGAGAAACGACACCGGGGAGCTGTTTTTT.

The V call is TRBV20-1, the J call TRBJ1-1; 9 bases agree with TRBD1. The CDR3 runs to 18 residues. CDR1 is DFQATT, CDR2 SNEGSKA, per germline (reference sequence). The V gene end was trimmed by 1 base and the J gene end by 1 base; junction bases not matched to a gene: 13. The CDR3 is CSARALDPGQGRNTEAFF. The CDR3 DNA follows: TGCAGTGCTAGAGCTCTAGACCCGGGACAGGGCCGGAACACTGAAGCTTTCTTT.

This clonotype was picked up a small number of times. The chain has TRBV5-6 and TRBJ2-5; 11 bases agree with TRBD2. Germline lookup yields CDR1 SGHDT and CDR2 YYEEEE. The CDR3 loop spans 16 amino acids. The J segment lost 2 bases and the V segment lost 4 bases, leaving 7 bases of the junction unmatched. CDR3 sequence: CASSRTGTSGQETQYF. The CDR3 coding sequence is TGTGCCAGCAGCCGGACTGGGACTAGCGGTCAAGAGACCCAGTACTTC.

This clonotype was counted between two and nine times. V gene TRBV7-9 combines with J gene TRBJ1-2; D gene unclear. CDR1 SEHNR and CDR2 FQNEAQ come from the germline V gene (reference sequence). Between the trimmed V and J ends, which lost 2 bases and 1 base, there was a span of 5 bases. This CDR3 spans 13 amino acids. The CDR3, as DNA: TGTGCCAGCAGCTTAAGGGTTAACTATGGCTACACCTTC. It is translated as CASSLRVNYGYTF.

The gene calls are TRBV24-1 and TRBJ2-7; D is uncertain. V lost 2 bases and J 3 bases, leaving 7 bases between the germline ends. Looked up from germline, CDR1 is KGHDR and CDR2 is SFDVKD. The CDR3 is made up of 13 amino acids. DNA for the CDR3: TGTGCCACCAGTGATTGGTCAGGCTACGAGCAGTACTTC. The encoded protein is CATSDWSGYEQYF.

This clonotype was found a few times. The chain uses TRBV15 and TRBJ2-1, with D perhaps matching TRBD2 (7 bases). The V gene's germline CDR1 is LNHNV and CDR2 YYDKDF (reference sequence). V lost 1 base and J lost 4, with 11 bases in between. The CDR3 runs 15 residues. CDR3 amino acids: CATSRVRGGYNEQFF. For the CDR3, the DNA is TGTGCCACCAGCAGAGTTAGGGGGGGTTACAATGAGCAGTTCTTC.

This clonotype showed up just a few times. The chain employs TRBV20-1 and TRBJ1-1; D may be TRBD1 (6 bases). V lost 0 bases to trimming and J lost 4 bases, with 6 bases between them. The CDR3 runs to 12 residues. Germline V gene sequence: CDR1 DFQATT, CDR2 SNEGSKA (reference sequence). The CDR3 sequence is CSAREGGTEAFF. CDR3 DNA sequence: TGCAGTGCTAGAGAAGGGGGCACTGAAGCTTTCTTT.

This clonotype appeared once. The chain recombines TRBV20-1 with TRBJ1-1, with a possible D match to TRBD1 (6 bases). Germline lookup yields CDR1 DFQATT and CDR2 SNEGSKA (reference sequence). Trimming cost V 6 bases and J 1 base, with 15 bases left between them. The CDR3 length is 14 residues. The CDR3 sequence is CSASQGVENTEAFF. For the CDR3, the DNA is TGCAGTGCCTCACAGGGAGTGGAGAACACTGAAGCTTTCTTT.

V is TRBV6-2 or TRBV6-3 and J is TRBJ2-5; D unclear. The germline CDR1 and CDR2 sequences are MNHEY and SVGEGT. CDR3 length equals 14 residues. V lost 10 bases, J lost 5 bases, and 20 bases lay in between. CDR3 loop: CATLGFSGFETQYF. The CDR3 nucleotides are TGTGCCACCCTTGGGTTCAGTGGGTTCGAGACCCAGTACTTC.

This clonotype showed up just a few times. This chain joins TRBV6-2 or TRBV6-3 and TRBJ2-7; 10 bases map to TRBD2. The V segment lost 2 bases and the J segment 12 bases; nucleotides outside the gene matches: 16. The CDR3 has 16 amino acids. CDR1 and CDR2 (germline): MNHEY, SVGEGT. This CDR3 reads CASSYAILAGVGSLYF. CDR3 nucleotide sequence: TGTGCCAGCAGTTACGCGATTCTAGCGGGAGTCGGGTCCCTGTACTTC.

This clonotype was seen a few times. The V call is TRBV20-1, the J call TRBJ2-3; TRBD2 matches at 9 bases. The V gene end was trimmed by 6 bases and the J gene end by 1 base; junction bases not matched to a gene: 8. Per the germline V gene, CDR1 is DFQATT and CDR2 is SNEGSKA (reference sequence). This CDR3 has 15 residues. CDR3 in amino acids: CSALLEREGTDTQYF. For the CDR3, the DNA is TGCAGTGCCCTATTGGAGCGGGAGGGCACAGATACGCAGTATTTT.

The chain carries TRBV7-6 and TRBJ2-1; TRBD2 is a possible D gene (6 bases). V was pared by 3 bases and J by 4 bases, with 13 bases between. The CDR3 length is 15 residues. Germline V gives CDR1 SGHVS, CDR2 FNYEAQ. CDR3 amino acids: CASSLSRGPYNEQFF. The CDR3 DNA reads TGTGCCAGCAGCTTGTCGCGGGGCCCATACAATGAGCAGTTCTTC.

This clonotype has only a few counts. The CDR3, as DNA: TGCGCCAGCAGCCAAGATGCCCCGGCGAGGAACTATGGCTACACCTTC. It codes for CASSQDAPARNYGYTF. This chain connects TRBV4-3 to TRBJ1-2; D gene ambiguous. Germline-derived CDR1 and CDR2 are LGHNA and YSLEER. The CDR3 extends over 16 amino acids. V was clipped by 0 bases and J by 2 bases, with 13 bases between them.

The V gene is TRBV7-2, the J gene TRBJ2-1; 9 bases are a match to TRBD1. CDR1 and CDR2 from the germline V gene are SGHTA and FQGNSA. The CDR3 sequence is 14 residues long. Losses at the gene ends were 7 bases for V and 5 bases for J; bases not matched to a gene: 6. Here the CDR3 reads CASTRDRAHNEQFF. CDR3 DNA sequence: TGTGCCAGCACCCGGGACAGGGCCCACAATGAGCAGTTCTTC.

Here the CDR3 reads CASSQPGTSRYYNEQFF. CDR3 nucleotide sequence: TGCGCCAGCAGCCAACCCGGGACTAGCAGGTACTACAATGAGCAGTTCTTC. V usage is TRBV4-3 and J usage is TRBJ2-1, with 9 bases aligning to TRBD2. The CDR3 loop spans 17 amino acids. Germline lookup yields CDR1 LGHNA and CDR2 YSLEER. V lost 2 bases, J lost 3 bases, and 8 bases stayed unmatched.

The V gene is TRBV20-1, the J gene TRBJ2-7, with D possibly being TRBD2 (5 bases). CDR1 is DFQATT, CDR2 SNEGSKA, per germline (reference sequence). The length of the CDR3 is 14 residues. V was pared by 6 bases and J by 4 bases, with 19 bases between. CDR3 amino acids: CSAPIGGGGYEQYF. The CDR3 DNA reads TGCAGTGCACCTATCGGAGGCGGCGGTTACGAGCAGTACTTC.

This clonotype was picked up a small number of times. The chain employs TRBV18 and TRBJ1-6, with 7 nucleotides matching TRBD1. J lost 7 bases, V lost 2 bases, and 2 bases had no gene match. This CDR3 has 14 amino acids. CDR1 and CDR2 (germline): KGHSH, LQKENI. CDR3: CASSPGQENSPLHF. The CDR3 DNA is TGTGCCAGCTCACCAGGACAGGAGAATTCACCCCTCCACTTT.